This T cell receptor (beta chain) was observed in a study of a mutant IDH1 vaccine in newly diagnosed glioma. Notes on this clone: The antigen is undetermined.

Produced via immunoSEQ multiplex PCR; TCRdb's table is partial and in-frame only. The sample yields about 90,000 clones, 85% to 90% seen once. Broader study findings: A vaccine-induced immune response developed in 90% to 95% of the patients.

Trimming stripped 2 bases from V and 4 bases from J, with 4 bases between. Germline CDR1 is SEHNR and CDR2 is FQNEAQ (reference sequence). The CDR3 spans 12 residues. The time point was: week 47, end of study. Mutant IDH1 20-mer peptide, at 300 ug, made up each vaccine dose, with topical imiquimod. This receptor was obtained from a woman in her forties or fifties with glioma. The chain combines TRBV7-9 with TRBJ2-3; no firm D call. The source material was PBMCs, sampled from a glioma patient whose treatment included an IDH1 peptide vaccine. The CDR3 loop is CASSLRSDTQYF. The CDR3 DNA sequence: TGTGCCAGCAGCTTAAGGTCAGATACGCAGTATTTT.